A selection of T cell receptor beta chains follows, all from one sample in a study of T cells expressing NK-cell markers. TCRdb re-called the 5' RACE reads and catalogs CDR3 proteins one per entry, DNA excluded. Across over 350,000 distinct CDR3 sequences, the top ten clones capture about 10% of the sample. Sequencing was carried out using blood T cells: a sorted CD56 or NKG2C T cell subset, CD4+ or CD8+ T cells, or bulk PBMC T cells (not recorded which). The receptors derive from a woman aged 50 to 65 in good health. Each CDR3 is given with its conserved first and last residue. Each record gives: CDR3 length, J gene, V gene, clone size, CDR3 protein. Not all rows give a size; the values are once, few, many and, for expanded clones, a class.

12 TRBJ2-4 TRBV3-1 . CASSRERNIQYF
15 TRBJ2-2 TRBV7-3 . CASRLAGGHTGELFF
19 TRBJ2-5 TRBV5-1 . CASSLRGTGRTREEETQYF
12 TRBJ1-1 TRBV7-9 . CASRNQKSEAFF
16 TRBJ2-5 TRBV19 medium-sized CASSIGSSGPQETQYF
15 TRBJ2-5 TRBV5-6 . CASSKLAGGQETQYF
14 TRBJ2-5 TRBV3-1 . CASSLLSGRETQYF
15 TRBJ2-1 TRBV5-1 . CASSLASSGYNEQFF
16 TRBJ2-7 TRBV7-8 . CASSFVVRDRDVEQYF
16 TRBJ2-3 TRBV7-6 . CASSFGLAGVADTQYF
15 TRBJ2-2 TRBV12-3/TRBV12-4 . CASSRGDGRGGELFF
14 TRBJ2-2 TRBV10-3 . CAITGTPNTGELFF
12 TRBJ1-4 TRBV10-1 . CASSRDNEKLFF
17 TRBJ2-2 TRBV6-6 . CASALTGAGASTGELFF
14 TRBJ1-5 TRBV12-3/TRBV12-4 . CASSLVADNQPQHF
12 TRBJ2-7 TRBV5-6 . CASSLGTDEQYF
11 TRBJ2-3 TRBV2 . CASSDGLTQYF
14 TRBJ2-1 TRBV20-1 . CSARDRGANNEQFF
14 TRBJ1-2 TRBV11-2 . CASSSGTANYGYTF
14 TRBJ2-4 TRBV28 . CASRIGLAKNIQYF
14 TRBJ2-3 TRBV29-1 . CSARTSSLADTQYF
13 TRBJ2-2 TRBV10-2 . CASIWENTGELFF
13 TRBJ2-7 TRBV12-3/TRBV12-4 . CASSLQGAGEQYF
15 TRBJ2-1 TRBV5-1 . CASSLGGTLANEQFF
15 TRBJ2-1 TRBV9 . CASSDGDRGNNEQFF
14 TRBJ2-2 TRBV12-3/TRBV12-4 . CASSWDRYTGELFF
12 TRBJ2-7 TRBV7-9 . CASSEGQGGQYF
13 TRBJ2-3 TRBV14 . CASERQGTDTQYF
14 TRBJ2-3 TRBV20-1 . CSARKMTSSDTQYF
16 TRBJ2-1 TRBV4-2 . CASSQLAGKSYNEQFF
15 TRBJ2-2 TRBV7-2 . CASSSGSPRAGELFF
12 TRBJ1-5 TRBV19 . CASNQGNQPQHF
12 TRBJ1-5 TRBV10-3 . CAIRGSTGPQHF
14 TRBJ2-5 TRBV5-1 . CASSATGLGQTQYF
15 TRBJ2-2 TRBV7-8 . CASSGKRLNTGELFF
17 TRBJ1-1 TRBV14 . CASSQDLLGFEGPEAFF
14 TRBJ1-5 TRBV7-9 . CASSSGTAAQPQHF
14 TRBJ2-1 TRBV20-1 . CSASPAHSYNEQFF
14 TRBJ2-1 TRBV7-9 . CASSSRLLDYEQFF
15 TRBJ2-2 TRBV5-4 . CASSLPGGNTGELFF
17 TRBJ1-5 TRBV7-9 . CASSRSGTGNSNQPQHF
19 TRBJ2-3 TRBV7-9 . CASSSTLDRGPSNTDTQYF
17 TRBJ2-1 TRBV24-1 . CATSDLTTGLASNEQFF
13 TRBJ2-7 TRBV11-2 . CASSLRGSGEQYF
14 TRBJ2-5 TRBV5-5 . CASSWTGFKETQYF
15 TRBJ2-1 TRBV14 . CASSHRLAGVHEQFF
21 TRBJ2-5 TRBV20-1 . CSAGRGVSGRALPLQGETQYF
17 TRBJ2-3 TRBV14 . CASSQPNGGSGTDTQYF
14 TRBJ1-2 TRBV18 . CASSPPNINYGYTF
15 TRBJ1-6 TRBV28 . CASSLSGQGLSPLHF
15 TRBJ2-3 TRBV24-1 . CATSDLGDPADTQYF